This T cell receptor beta chain was identified during a study of CD8+CD57+ T cells in acquired aplastic anemia. Study summary: Average DNA yield from sorted CD4+ and CD8+ cells was approximately 3 ug.

CDR1 and CDR2 from the germline V gene are SGHDT and YYEEEE. The V and J ends lost 4 bases and 3 bases respectively, with 16 bases between them. This CDR3 has 15 amino acids. Overall study findings and caveats: Patients and controls had CD8+ Simpson's diversity values that were not significantly distinct.

Sequenced patients had shown CD8+CD57+ cell expansion by flow cytometry. It was genomic DNA that served as the template for profiling TCR beta VDJ and CDR3. TCRdb re-derived calls from the reads in MiXCR, one entry per CDR3 protein. The table includes approximately 250,000 distinct CDR3 sequences, 65% to 90% detected once. This clonotype was picked up one time. Its antigen is unidentified. This clonotype originated in a human donor with aplastic anemia. Sequenced input: sorted CD4+, CD8+, or CD8+CD57+ T cells (not recorded which) from PBMCs. The V and J genes are TRBV5-6 and TRBJ1-2; D is uncertain. For the CDR3, the DNA is TGTGCCAGCAGCCATACAGACGGTGCCTACTATGGCTACACCTTC. It encodes CASSHTDGAYYGYTF. Variable domain in full (rest from reference TRBV5-6 and TRBJ1-2): DAGVTQSPTHLIKTRGQQVTLRCSPKSGHDTVSWYQQALGQGPQFIFQYYEEEERQRGNFPDRFSGHQFPNYSSELNVNALLLGDSALYLCASSHTDGAYYGYTFGSGTRLTVV.